This passage covers 2 T cell receptor beta chains from one sample sequenced in a study of technical replicates of blood from four donors. TCRdb's table, derived via immunoSEQ multiplex PCR, lists solely in-frame clones and lacks some. The sample consists of around 16,000 clones, around nine tenths of them appearing once. The sample taken for sequencing was PBMCs. These receptors all stem from a human donor in good health.

The V call is TRBV18, the J call TRBJ2-1; 10 bases are a match to TRBD1. Trimming cost V 6 bases and J 5 bases; bases outside gene matches: 10. The CDR3 covers 16 residues. Germline loops: CDR1 KGHSH, CDR2 LQKENI. CDR3 sequence: CASSPPGQGFDNEQFF. The CDR3 nucleotides are TGTGCCAGCTCGCCGCCGGGACAGGGGTTCGACAATGAGCAGTTCTTC.

The CDR3 region has the DNA TGTGCCAGCAGCCGCACAGGGTTTAGCACAGATACGCAGTATTTT. Translating gives CASSRTGFSTDTQYF. This rearrangement joins TRBV27 to TRBJ2-3; D perhaps matches TRBD1 (6 bases). V was pared by 6 bases and J by 0 bases, with 13 bases between. In germline, CDR1 is MNHEY, CDR2 SMNVEV (reference sequence). CDR3 length: 15 amino acids.